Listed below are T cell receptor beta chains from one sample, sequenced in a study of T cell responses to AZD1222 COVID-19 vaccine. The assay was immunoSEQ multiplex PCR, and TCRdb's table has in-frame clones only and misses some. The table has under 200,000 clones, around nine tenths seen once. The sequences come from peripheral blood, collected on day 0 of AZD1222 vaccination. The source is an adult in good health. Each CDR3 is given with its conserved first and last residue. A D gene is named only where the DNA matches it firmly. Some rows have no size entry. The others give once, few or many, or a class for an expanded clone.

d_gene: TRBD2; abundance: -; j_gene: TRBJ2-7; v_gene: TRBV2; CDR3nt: TGTGCCAGCCTAAATGGGACTACCTACGAGCAGTACTTC; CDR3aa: CASLNGTTYEQYF
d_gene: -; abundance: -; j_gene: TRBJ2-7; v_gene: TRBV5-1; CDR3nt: TGCGCCAGCAGCCCCAGGAGCTCCTACGAGCAGTACTTC; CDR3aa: CASSPRSSYEQYF
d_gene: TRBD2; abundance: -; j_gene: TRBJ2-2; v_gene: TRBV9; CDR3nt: TGTGCCAGCAGCGTAGGCTGGGCCTTTCCGGGGAGGGCCGGGGAGCTGTTTTTT; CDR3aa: CASSVGWAFPGRAGELFF
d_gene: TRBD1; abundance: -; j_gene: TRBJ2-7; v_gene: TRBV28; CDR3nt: TGTGCCAGCAGTTTAAGGGGGCCCCCTACGGGGCAGTACTTC; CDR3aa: CASSLRGPPTGQYF
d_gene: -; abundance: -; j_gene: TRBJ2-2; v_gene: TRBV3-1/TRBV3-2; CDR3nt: TGTGCCAGCAGCTCCATCCGGGACATGAACACCGGGGAGCTGTTTTTT; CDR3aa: CASSSIRDMNTGELFF
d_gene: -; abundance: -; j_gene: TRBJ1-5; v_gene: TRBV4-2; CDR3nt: TGTGCCAGCAGCCAAGATGGGGCGATAAATCAGCCCCAGCATTTT; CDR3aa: CASSQDGAINQPQHF
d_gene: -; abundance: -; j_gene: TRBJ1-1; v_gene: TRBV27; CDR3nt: TGTGCCAGCAGTTCGAGGGGCGAATGGCTAACCATGAACACTGAAGCTTTCTTT; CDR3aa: CASSSRGEWLTMNTEAFF
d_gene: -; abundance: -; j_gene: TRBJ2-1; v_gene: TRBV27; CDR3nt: TGTGCCAGCAGTTCTTGGAAGGGGCCAGCGTTCTTC; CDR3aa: CASSSWKGPAFF
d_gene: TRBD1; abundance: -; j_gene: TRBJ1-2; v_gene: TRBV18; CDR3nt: TGTGCCAGCTCGGACAGGGTAGACTCTTCGCGGTATGGCTACACCTTC; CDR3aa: CASSDRVDSSRYGYTF
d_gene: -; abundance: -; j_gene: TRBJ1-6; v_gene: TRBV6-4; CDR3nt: TGTGCCAGCAAAGACCGAAGTAATTCTAATTCACCCCTCCACTTT; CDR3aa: CASKDRSNSNSPLHF
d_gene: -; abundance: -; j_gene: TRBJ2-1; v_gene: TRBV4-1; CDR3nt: TGCGCCAGCAGCCAAGGAAGAGGGACCGACTACAATGAGCAGTTCTTC; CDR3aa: CASSQGRGTDYNEQFF
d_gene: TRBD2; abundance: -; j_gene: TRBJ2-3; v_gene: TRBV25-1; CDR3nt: TGTGCCAGCATTGTGAATATAGCGGGGGGCACTAGCACAGATACGCAGTATTTT; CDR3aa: CASIVNIAGGTSTDTQYF
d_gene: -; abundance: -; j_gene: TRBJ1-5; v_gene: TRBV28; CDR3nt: TGTGCCAGCAGCCTGACGGGGGGCGGCAATCAGCCCCAGCATTTT; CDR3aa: CASSLTGGGNQPQHF
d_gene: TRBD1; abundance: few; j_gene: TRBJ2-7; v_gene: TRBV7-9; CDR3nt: TGTGCCAGCAGCTTAGGACAGGGGATCTACGAGCAGTACTTC; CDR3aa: CASSLGQGIYEQYF
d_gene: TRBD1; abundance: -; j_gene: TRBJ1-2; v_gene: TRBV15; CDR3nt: TGTGCCACCAGTACGCCCGGGACAGGGGCGAACTATGGCTACACCTTC; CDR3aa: CATSTPGTGANYGYTF
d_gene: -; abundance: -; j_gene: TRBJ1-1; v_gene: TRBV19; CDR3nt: TGTGCCAGTAGTCCCCACAGGGACACTGAAGCTTTCTTT; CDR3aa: CASSPHRDTEAFF
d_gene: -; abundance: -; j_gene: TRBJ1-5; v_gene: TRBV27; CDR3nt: TGTGCCAGCAGGTCCCTTCAGGGGAAGGGACAGCCCCAGCATTTT; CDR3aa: CASRSLQGKGQPQHF
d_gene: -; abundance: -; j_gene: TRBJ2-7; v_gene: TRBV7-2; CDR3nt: TGTGCCAGCAGCCCGCCAAGCGGCCCCTACGAGCAGTACTTC; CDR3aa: CASSPPSGPYEQYF
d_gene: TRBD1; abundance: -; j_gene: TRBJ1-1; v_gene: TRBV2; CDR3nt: TGTGCCAGCTTGGACAGGGGGATTCCTGAAGCTTTCTTT; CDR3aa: CASLDRGIPEAFF
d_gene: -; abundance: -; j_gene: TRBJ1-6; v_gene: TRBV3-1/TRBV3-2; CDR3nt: TGTGCCAGCAGACCGGGACAACCTAATTCACCCCTCCACTTT; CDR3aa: CASRPGQPNSPLHF
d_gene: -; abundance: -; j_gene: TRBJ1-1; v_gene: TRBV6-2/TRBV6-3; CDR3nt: TGTGCCAGCAGTTACATGGGGCCCGGAACTGAAGCTTTCTTT; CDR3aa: CASSYMGPGTEAFF
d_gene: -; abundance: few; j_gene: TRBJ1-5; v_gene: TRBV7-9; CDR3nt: TGTGCCAGCAGCTTAAGCAGGGGCAATCAGCCCCAGCATTTT; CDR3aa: CASSLSRGNQPQHF
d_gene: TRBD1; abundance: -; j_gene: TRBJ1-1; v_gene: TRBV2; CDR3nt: TGTGCCAGGACATCCGGGACAGGGAGGAACACTGAAGCTTTCTTT; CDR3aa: CARTSGTGRNTEAFF
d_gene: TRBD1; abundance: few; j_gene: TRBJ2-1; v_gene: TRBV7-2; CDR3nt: TGTGCCAGCAGCTCGGACAGGGAATGGTCCTACAATGAGCAGTTCTTC; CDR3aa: CASSSDREWSYNEQFF
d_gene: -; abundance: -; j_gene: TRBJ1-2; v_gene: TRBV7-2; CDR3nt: TGTGCCAGCAGCTTCTCGCAAGGGTCTGTTGGCTACACCTTC; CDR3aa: CASSFSQGSVGYTF
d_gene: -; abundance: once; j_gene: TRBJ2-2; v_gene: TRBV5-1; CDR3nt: TGCGCCAGCAGCTTATCAGGACAGACGAACACCGGGGAGCTGTTTTTT; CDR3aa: CASSLSGQTNTGELFF
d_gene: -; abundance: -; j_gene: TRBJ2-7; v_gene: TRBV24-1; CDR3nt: TGTGCCACCAGTGATTCGGGACAAACCTACGAGCAGTACTTC; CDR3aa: CATSDSGQTYEQYF
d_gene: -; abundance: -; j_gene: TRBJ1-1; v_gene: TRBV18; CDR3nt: TGTGCCAGCTCATCCAAACGGGGGGCCATAGGGAACACTGAAGCTTTCTTT; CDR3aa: CASSSKRGAIGNTEAFF
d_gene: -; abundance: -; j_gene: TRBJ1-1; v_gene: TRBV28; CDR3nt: TGTGCCAGCAGTTTGTATCAGTTCACTGAAGCTTTCTTT; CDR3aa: CASSLYQFTEAFF
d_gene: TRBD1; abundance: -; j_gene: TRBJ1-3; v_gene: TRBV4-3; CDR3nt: TGCGCCAGCAGCCAAGTTTGGACAGGGGGAAACACCATATATTTT; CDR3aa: CASSQVWTGGNTIYF
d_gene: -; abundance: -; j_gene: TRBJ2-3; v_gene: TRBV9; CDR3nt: TGTGCCAGCAGCGTAGGCTCGGGGGGCGTGACAGATACGCAGTATTTT; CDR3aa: CASSVGSGGVTDTQYF
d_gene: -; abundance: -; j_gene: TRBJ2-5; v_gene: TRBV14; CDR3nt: TGTGCCAGCAGCCCAGCAGGGGTCGGGACCCAGTACTTC; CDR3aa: CASSPAGVGTQYF
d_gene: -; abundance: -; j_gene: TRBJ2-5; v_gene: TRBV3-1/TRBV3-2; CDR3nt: TGTGCCAGCAGCCCCGGACTAAGAGAGACCCAGTACTTC; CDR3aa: CASSPGLRETQYF
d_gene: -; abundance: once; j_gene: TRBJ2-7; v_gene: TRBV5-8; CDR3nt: TGTGCCAGCAGCTTGGAGACAGCAGCCTACGAGCAGTACTTC; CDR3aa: CASSLETAAYEQYF
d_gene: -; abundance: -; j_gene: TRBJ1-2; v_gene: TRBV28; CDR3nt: TGTGCCAGCAGTTTAAACGAATATGGCTACACCTTC; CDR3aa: CASSLNEYGYTF
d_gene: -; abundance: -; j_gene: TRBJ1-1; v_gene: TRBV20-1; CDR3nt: TGCAGTGCTACGGAGAACACTGAAGCTTTCTTT; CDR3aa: CSATENTEAFF
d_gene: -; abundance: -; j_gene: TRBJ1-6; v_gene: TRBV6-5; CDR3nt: TGTGCCAGCAGTTACTCACACCAGGGGAATTCACCCCTCCACTTT; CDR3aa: CASSYSHQGNSPLHF
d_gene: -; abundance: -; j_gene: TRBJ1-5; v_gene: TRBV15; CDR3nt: TGTGCCACCAGCAGAGCTAGGGACGGTTTTAGTCAGCCCCAGCATTTT; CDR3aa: CATSRARDGFSQPQHF
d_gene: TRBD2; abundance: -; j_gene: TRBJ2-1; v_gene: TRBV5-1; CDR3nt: TGCGCCAGCAGCGAGACTAGCGGGGGGGCGCATGAGCAGTTCTTC; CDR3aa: CASSETSGGAHEQFF
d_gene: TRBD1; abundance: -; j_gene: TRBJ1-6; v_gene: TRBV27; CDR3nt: TGTGCCAGCAGCCAGCGATCCGGGACAGGAGGTTCACCCCTCCACTTT; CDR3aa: CASSQRSGTGGSPLHF
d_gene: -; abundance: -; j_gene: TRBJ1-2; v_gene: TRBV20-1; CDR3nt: TGCAGTGCTAGATGGGTGGGTGGCTACACCTTC; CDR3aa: CSARWVGGYTF
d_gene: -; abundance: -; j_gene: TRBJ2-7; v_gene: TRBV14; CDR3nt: TGTGCCAGCAGCCCCGCCGGTGACTACGAGCAGTACTTC; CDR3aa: CASSPAGDYEQYF
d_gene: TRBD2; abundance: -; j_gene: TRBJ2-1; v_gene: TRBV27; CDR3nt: TGTGCCGGCAGACCACTAGCGGTAAGCTCCTACAATGAGCAGTTCTTC; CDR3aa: CAGRPLAVSSYNEQFF
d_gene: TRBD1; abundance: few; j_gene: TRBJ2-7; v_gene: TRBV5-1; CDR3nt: TGCGCCAGCAGCAGGGGACAGACCTACGAGCAGTACTTC; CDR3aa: CASSRGQTYEQYF